This T cell receptor beta chain was retrieved from a study of control samples from healthy donors and cancer patients (dated by TCRdb to about 2020). Comment on this clone: The antigen it recognizes is unknown. No base qualities exist here, and no much larger clone lies one base off it.

The library was prepared using the immunoSEQ multiplex PCR assay. TCRdb retrieved this table from immuneACCESS and kept in-frame rearrangements only. Not all clones are present; in checked studies, unresolved V genes account for under half, and no reason is known for the remainder. This sample gives tens of thousands of clones in total; about 90% of them show up just once. Clones ranked in the top ten supply 1.5% to 2% of the sample. The sequence derives from a woman aged 60 to 75 with head and neck cancer. Sequencing was done on a sample of PBMCs.

CDR3 region: CASSSLAMYSDTQYF. The DNA sequence is as follows: TGTGCCAGCAGCTCACTAGCTATGTATTCAGATACGCAGTATTTT. The chain is assembled from TRBV7-2 and TRBJ2-3; the D region possibly corresponds to TRBD2 (6 bases align). CDR1 and CDR2, per the germline V gene, are SGHTA and FQGNSA. From the cysteine through the phenylalanine, the CDR3 covers 15 amino acids. Of all the DNA, just the CDR3 is kept, 45 bases in frame from base 1. The V end loses 4 bases and the J end loses 4 bases, and a stretch of 15 bases separates them. With the portions outside the CDR3 filled from the reference TRBV7-2 and TRBJ2-3 genes, the complete variable region becomes GAGVSQSPSNKVTEKGKDVELRCDPISGHTALYWYRQSLGQGLEFLIYFQGNSAPDKSGLPSDRFSAERTGGSVSTLTIQRTQQEDSAVYLCASSSLAMYSDTQYFGPGTRLTVL.